The clone carrying this TCR beta chain was seen a few times. No antigen is known for it. The CDR3 extends over 16 amino acids. CDR1 and CDR2 from the germline V gene are SEHNR and FQNEAQ (reference sequence). Trimming took off 5 bases at V and 0 bases at J, with 17 bases between the two ends. The source of the sample is a study of CD8 T cells in ankylosing spondylitis. General study results and limits: Characteristic of ankylosing spondylitis blood, it appeared, was a TCR beta motif comprising roughly eight highly homologous variants. Clones linked with disease were CD8+ and fairly uncommon in the peripheral blood. Prior literature has documented some motif variants in synovial fluid and blood from reactive arthritis.

By quantitative 5'-RACE with molecular barcodes, the TCR beta libraries were made. TCRdb reprocessed the 5' RACE reads with MiXCR, giving one entry per CDR3 protein. The sample consists of about 330,000 distinct CDR3 sequences, less than 10% of them appearing once. The chain is built from TRBV7-9 and TRBJ2-7; D gene unclear. The sequence came from a male donor with ankylosing spondylitis. The material sequenced was blood, either unsorted or a sorted T cell fraction (not recorded which). CDR3 DNA: TGTGCCAGCAGCGCTTCTTTGCGAAGGAGCTCCTACGAGCAGTACTTC. Protein: CASSASLRRSSYEQYF.